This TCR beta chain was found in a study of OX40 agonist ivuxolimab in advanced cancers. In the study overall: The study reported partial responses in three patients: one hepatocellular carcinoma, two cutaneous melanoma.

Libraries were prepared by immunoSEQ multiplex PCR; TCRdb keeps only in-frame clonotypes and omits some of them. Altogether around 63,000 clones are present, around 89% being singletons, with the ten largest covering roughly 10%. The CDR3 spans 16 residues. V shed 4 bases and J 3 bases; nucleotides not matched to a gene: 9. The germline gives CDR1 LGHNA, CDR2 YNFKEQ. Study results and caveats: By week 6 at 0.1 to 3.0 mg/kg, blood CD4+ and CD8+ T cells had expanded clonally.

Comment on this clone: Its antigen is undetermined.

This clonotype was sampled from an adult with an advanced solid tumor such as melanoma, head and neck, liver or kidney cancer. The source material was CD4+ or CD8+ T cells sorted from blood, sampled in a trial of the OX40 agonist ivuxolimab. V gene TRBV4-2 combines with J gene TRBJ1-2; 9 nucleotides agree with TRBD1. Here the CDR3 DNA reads TGTGCCAGCAGCCTCTGGACAGGGGAGACATACTATGGCTACACCTTC. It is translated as CASSLWTGETYYGYTF.